One and the same sample provided the 16 T cell receptor beta chains below, sequenced in a study of shared clonotypes between healthy human individuals (dated by TCRdb to about 2020). The library was prepared using the immunoSEQ multiplex PCR assay. Imported from immuneACCESS, the table was reduced by TCRdb to in-frame sequences with V and J called. These copies leave out some clones; in studies compared against another copy, an unresolved V gene accounts for under half, and the cause of the remainder is not known. Here the sample has fewer than 1.4 million clones; roughly 74% occur a single time. The top ten clonotypes cover 0.55% to 0.7% of the sample. Sample: memory CD4+ T cells from PBMCs. The label giving this sample's cell subset or site can be read as: CD45RA-negative fraction. These receptors originate from a man aged 18 to 30 in good health. Some clones in this sample may be carry-over from other donors' samples.

The V and J genes are TRBV28 and TRBJ2-3; possibly TRBD1 for D (6 bases). Trimming took off 6 bases at V and 6 bases at J, with 22 bases between the two ends. Germline loops: CDR1 MDHEN, CDR2 SYDVKM. The CDR3 has 16 residues. CDR3 nucleotides: TGTGCCAGCAGCCGCGATGTTCAGGGGTCGGGGGATACGCAGTATTTT. It encodes CASSRDVQGSGDTQYF.

Notes on this clone: The same CDR3 arises from other DNA sequences in this sample as well. The chain joins TRBV7-9 to TRBJ1-5; D call uncertain. Trimming cost V 2 bases and J 6 bases, with 5 bases left between them. Germline CDR1 and CDR2: SEHNR and FQNEAQ (reference sequence). The CDR3 is 12 residues long. The CDR3 sequence: CASSLSSQPQHF. In DNA, the CDR3 is TGTGCCAGCAGCTTATCAAGTCAGCCCCAGCATTTT.

This chain links TRBV10-3 with TRBJ2-5; tentative D call: TRBD2 (5 bases). Germline V gene data show CDR1 as ENHRY and CDR2 as SYGVKD. V gave up 7 bases and J gave up 4 bases, with 7 bases separating them. CDR3 length: 11 amino acids. The CDR3 reads CAIMAGETQYF. CDR3 in DNA: TGTGCCATCATGGCGGGAGAGACCCAGTACTTC.

This chain joins TRBV5-4 and TRBJ2-3; 7 bases line up with TRBD2. Germline CDR1 SGHNT, CDR2 YYREEE (reference sequence). J was trimmed by 6 bases and V by 7 bases; bases with no gene match: 14. This CDR3 spans 15 amino acids. The CDR3 DNA reads as TGTGCCAGCCGACTAGCAGCTCCCTTAGGGGATACGCAGTATTTT. Its translation: CASRLAAPLGDTQYF. The variable domain in full, completed from reference TRBV5-4 and TRBJ2-3, reads ETGVTQSPTHLIKTRGQQVTLRCSSQSGHNTVSWYQQALGQGPQFIFQYYREEENGRGNFPPRFSGLQFPNYSSELNVNALELDDSALYLCASRLAAPLGDTQYFGPGTRLTVL.

About this clone itself: Distinct nucleotide sequences in the sample also encode this CDR3. The V gene is TRBV27, the J gene TRBJ2-7, with D maybe TRBD1 (6 bases). The CDR3 loop spans 14 amino acids. Germline V gene sequence: CDR1 MNHEY, CDR2 SMNVEV (reference sequence). Between the trimmed V and J ends, which lost 5 bases and 2 bases, there was a span of 13 bases. The CDR3 is CASSLRRGPYEQYF. CDR3 DNA sequence: TGTGCCAGCAGTCTACGCAGGGGACCCTACGAGCAGTACTTC.

The V gene is TRBV29-1, the J gene TRBJ1-4; the match to TRBD1 covers 12 bases. This CDR3 is 12 amino acids long. V lost 7 bases, J lost 8 bases, and 2 bases stayed unmatched. Germline CDR1 reads SQVTM; CDR2 reads ANQGSEA. The CDR3 sequence: CSAGQGAEKLFF. CDR3 nucleotide sequence: TGCAGCGCGGGACAGGGGGCGGAAAAACTGTTTTTT.

V gene TRBV18 combines with J gene TRBJ2-1, with 7 bases fitting TRBD1. CDR1 KGHSH and CDR2 LQKENI come from the germline V gene. V lost 0 bases to trimming and J lost 2 bases; unmatched junction nucleotides: 4. CDR3 length equals 16 residues. This chain's CDR3 is CASSPPGTVAYNEQFF. DNA for the CDR3: TGTGCCAGCTCACCACCCGGGACAGTGGCCTACAATGAGCAGTTCTTC.

The sample holds a few counts of this clone. The rearrangement joins TRBV9 to TRBJ2-3; TRBD1 aligns across 8 bases. J gave up 4 bases and V 7 bases, and 8 bases lay outside the gene matches. CDR1 is SGDLS and CDR2 is YYNGEE in the germline V gene. The length of the CDR3 is 14 residues. The CDR3: CASQQGGGPDTQYF. CDR3 nucleotides: TGTGCCAGCCAACAGGGGGGAGGCCCAGATACGCAGTATTTT.

For this clone: The same CDR3 arises from other DNA sequences in this sample as well. The chain joins TRBV11-3 to TRBJ2-3; D is possibly TRBD2 (5 bases). CDR1 is SGHNT and CDR2 is YENEEA in the germline V gene. V lost 5 bases and J 6 bases, leaving 9 bases between the germline ends. CDR3 length: 12 amino acids. CDR3 residues: CASSPTGDTQYF. The CDR3 DNA reads TGTGCCAGCAGCCCTACGGGGGATACGCAGTATTTT.

This clone was counted a few times. The chain joins TRBV7-8 to TRBJ1-1, with D unclear. The CDR3 totals 14 residues. Germline-derived CDR1 and CDR2 are SGHVS and FQNEAQ. Trimming took off 5 bases at V and 12 bases at J, with 22 bases between the two ends. CDR3 region: CASSIRQEASLTFF. In nucleotides, the CDR3 is TGTGCCAGCAGCATAAGGCAGGAGGCCAGTTTAACTTTCTTT.

This chain joins TRBV5-1 and TRBJ2-3; D unresolved. CDR1 and CDR2 (germline): SGHRS, YFSETQ. Trimming left V 2 bases short and J 4 bases short, with 17 bases between. The CDR3 has 16 amino acids. The CDR3 DNA follows: TGCGCCAGCAGCTTCGGTCGGAAACAGTATGCAGATACGCAGTATTTT. Translating it yields CASSFGRKQYADTQYF. Based on the CDR3 plus reference TRBV5-1 and TRBJ2-3, the full variable domain is KAGVTQTPRYLIKTRGQQVTLSCSPISGHRSVSWYQQTPGQGLQFLFEYFSETQRNKGNFPGRFSGRQFSNSRSEMNVSTLELGDSALYLCASSFGRKQYADTQYFGPGTRLTVL.

The chain uses TRBV4-1 and TRBJ2-1; weak D call: TRBD2 (5 bases). CDR1 is MGHRA and CDR2 is YSYEKL in the germline V gene. The CDR3 has 19 amino acids. Trimming cost V 0 bases and J 2 bases, with 20 bases left between them. The DNA for the CDR3 is TGCGCCAGCAGCCAAGATGCCCCCTTAACGGGAATCCCCTACAATGAGCAGTTCTTC. As protein: CASSQDAPLTGIPYNEQFF.

The V and J genes are TRBV5-1 and TRBJ2-1; D unresolved. Trimming removed 2 bases at V and 1 base at J, with 7 bases between. CDR3 length: 14 amino acids. CDR1 and CDR2 (germline): SGHRS, YFSETQ. This chain's CDR3 is CASSFQPSYNEQFF. The CDR3 DNA reads as TGCGCCAGCAGCTTCCAGCCTTCCTACAATGAGCAGTTCTTC.

This chain connects TRBV2 to TRBJ2-3; weak D call: TRBD1 (5 bases). Trimming cost V 7 bases and J 0 bases, with 14 bases left between them. Germline V lookup: CDR1 SNHLY, CDR2 FYNNEI. This CDR3 is 15 amino acids long. CDR3 residues: CASTELGVSTDTQYF. In DNA, the CDR3 is TGTGCCAGCACCGAATTAGGGGTTAGCACAGATACGCAGTATTTT.

J is TRBJ2-5 and V is TRBV7-6; TRBD1 matches 8 bases. Germline loops: CDR1 SGHVS, CDR2 FNYEAQ. V lost 5 bases and J lost 1; bases outside the gene matches: 6. This CDR3 region has 15 residues. The CDR3 region is CASSQRDRLQETQYF. Here the CDR3 DNA reads TGTGCCAGCAGCCAACGGGACAGGCTCCAAGAGACCCAGTACTTC.

This chain uses TRBV5-6 with TRBJ2-3; the match to TRBD1 covers 8 bases. Germline assignment: CDR1 SGHDT and CDR2 YYEEEE. The CDR3 loop spans 14 amino acids. J gave up 5 bases and V 4 bases, and 6 bases lay outside the gene matches. CDR3 coding DNA: TGTGCCAGCAGCACCCCAGGGGGCGGAGATACGCAGTATTTT. As protein: CASSTPGGGDTQYF.